What follows are 24 T cell receptor beta chains derived from one specimen sequenced in a study of cytomegalovirus exposure and HLA in healthy donors. Sequenced by immunoSEQ multiplex PCR; TCRdb stores in-frame clones only, minus some. This table holds over 200,000 clones, 75% to 90% found once. Material for sequencing was PBMCs. These receptors were collected from a woman in her late teens or twenties in good health and CMV-seronegative.

The J gene is TRBJ1-2, the V gene TRBV6-1; tentative D call: TRBD1 (6 bases). CDR3 length equals 16 residues. The germline gives CDR1 MNHNS, CDR2 SASEGT. The V gene lost 4 bases and the J gene lost 0 bases, with 15 bases spanning the gap. CDR3 sequence reads: CASSAETGSSNYGYTF. The CDR3 nucleotides read TGTGCCAGCAGTGCCGAGACAGGCAGCTCTAACTATGGCTACACCTTC.

Details on this clone: The germline gene is not matched at one end of the junction; a read error may be the cause. The CDR3 spells CASSLDAPGELFF. The CDR3 DNA follows: TGTGCTAGCAGCTTAGACGCGCCCGGGGAGCTGTTTTTT. The gene calls are TRBV7-7 and TRBJ2-2; D is undetermined. Per germline, CDR1 SSHAT and CDR2 FNYEAQ (reference sequence). The CDR3 length is 13 residues.

The gene calls are TRBV10-1 and TRBJ1-5; D call uncertain. The CDR3 sequence is 11 residues long. With 11 bases removed from V and 3 bases from J, the gap between germline ends came to 8 bases. In germline, CDR1 is WNHNN, CDR2 SYGVQD (reference sequence). The CDR3, as DNA: TGCGCCCCGCAGTTCAATCAGCCCCAGCATTTT. Translated, it gives CAPQFNQPQHF.

This clone is a singleton in its sample. The genes are TRBV28 and TRBJ1-2; D might be TRBD1 (6 bases). Trimming left V 3 bases short and J 4 bases short, with 15 bases between. CDR1 MDHEN and CDR2 SYDVKM come from the germline V gene. This CDR3 has 15 residues. The CDR3 is CASSLIPGAGYGYTF. The CDR3 nucleotides read TGTGCCAGCAGTTTGATTCCGGGGGCAGGCTATGGCTACACCTTC.

The CDR3 protein is CASSGGVFDEQYF. In DNA, the CDR3 is TGTGCCAGCAGTGGCGGGGTATTCGACGAGCAGTACTTC. V is TRBV2 and J is TRBJ2-7, with D possibly TRBD2 on 6 matching bases. CDR1 and CDR2 (germline): SNHLY, FYNNEI. The germline V and J ends were trimmed by 4 bases and 5 bases, with 12 bases remaining between them. The CDR3 is 13 amino acids.

The gene calls are TRBV2 and TRBJ1-6, with a weak D call TRBD1 (6 bases). Germline CDR1 is SNHLY and CDR2 is FYNNEI. V lost 8 bases, J lost 7 bases, and 15 bases lay in between. This CDR3 comprises 14 residues. DNA for the CDR3: TGTGCCAGCGGGGGGGTCGACAGGAATTCACCCCTCCACTTT. As protein: CASGGVDRNSPLHF.

The CDR3 DNA is TGTGCCATCAGCCCAAGACGCGGGGGCAACACTGAAGCTTTCTTT. Encoded protein: CAISPRRGGNTEAFF. The chain links TRBV10-3 to TRBJ1-1, with a possible D match to TRBD1 (6 bases). Germline assignment: CDR1 ENHRY and CDR2 SYGVKD. Trimming left V 6 bases short and J 2 bases short, with 16 bases between. The CDR3 is 15 residues long.

V and J are TRBV9 and TRBJ2-1; 9 positions agree with TRBD2. Losses at the gene ends were 4 bases for V and 0 bases for J; bases not matched to a gene: 8. This CDR3 spans 17 amino acids. Germline-derived CDR1 and CDR2 are SGDLS and YYNGEE. DNA for the CDR3: TGTGCCAGCAGCACCCCCCGAGCGGGAGGCTCCTACAATGAGCAGTTCTTC. This encodes CASSTPRAGGSYNEQFF.

This chain links TRBV2 with TRBJ2-7, with D maybe TRBD1 (5 bases). The V gene's germline CDR1 is SNHLY and CDR2 FYNNEI. The CDR3 totals 15 residues. The ends were cut back, 3 bases at V and 2 bases at J, with 14 bases in the middle. CDR3 bases: TGTGCCAGCAGTGAGAGACAGAAATCGACCTACGAGCAGTACTTC. This codes for CASSERQKSTYEQYF.

This clone came up a few times. The chain joins TRBV7-2 to TRBJ1-5; D is ambiguous. CDR1 is SGHTA and CDR2 is FQGNSA in the germline V gene. This CDR3 has 14 residues. The V and J ends lost 6 bases and 0 bases respectively, with 9 bases between them. The CDR3 is CASSPSYSNQPQHF. In DNA, the CDR3 is TGTGCCAGCAGTCCTAGTTATAGCAATCAGCCCCAGCATTTT.

The chain links TRBV12-5 to TRBJ1-2; no reliable D call. Trimming took 1 base from V and 5 from J, leaving 11 bases between them. CDR3 length equals 14 residues. Germline V CDR1 and CDR2: LGHNT, FRNRAP. CDR3: CASGLEPVSYGYTF. The CDR3 coding sequence is TGTGCTAGTGGTTTGGAGCCAGTATCGTATGGCTACACCTTC.

The chain recombines TRBV27 with TRBJ2-1, with TRBD2 matching over 9 bases. The CDR3 is 15 amino acids. Germline CDR1 is MNHEY and CDR2 is SMNVEV (reference sequence). The trim removed 5 bases at V and 8 bases at J, leaving 10 bases unmatched. The CDR3 reads CASSPLSSGSDEQFF. CDR3 in DNA: TGTGCCAGCAGTCCTCTAAGTAGCGGGAGCGATGAGCAGTTCTTC.

The rearrangement joins TRBV29-1 to TRBJ1-2; D possibly corresponds to TRBD1 (6 bases). The germline gives CDR1 SQVTM, CDR2 ANQGSEA. V was pared by 7 bases and J by 10 bases, with 19 bases between. The CDR3 length is 12 residues. The CDR3 nucleotides are TGCAGCGGTACGCAACAGGGAAGCAACTACACCTTC. It codes for CSGTQQGSNYTF. The full variable domain, in which reference TRBV29-1 and TRBJ1-2 provide the parts outside the CDR3, is SAVISQKPSRDICQRGTSLTIQCQVDSQVTMMFWYRQQPGQSLTLIATANQGSEATYESGFVIDKFPISRPNLTFSTLTVSNMSPEDSSIYLCSGTQQGSNYTFGSGTRLTVV.

The chain combines TRBV27 with TRBJ1-1; no firm D call. The V gene lost 2 bases and the J gene lost 1 base, with 11 bases spanning the gap. CDR3 length: 15 residues. The germline V gene encodes CDR1 MNHEY and CDR2 SMNVEV (reference sequence). The CDR3 protein is CASSLGSSWNTEAFF. As DNA, the CDR3 is TGTGCCAGCAGTTTAGGGAGTTCTTGGAACACTGAAGCTTTCTTT.

This clone came up many times. The chain carries TRBV2 and TRBJ2-7; TRBD2 might be the D (6 bases). V was pared by 3 bases and J by 2 bases, with 11 bases between. The CDR3 runs to 14 residues. Looked up from germline, CDR1 is SNHLY and CDR2 is FYNNEI. The CDR3 DNA reads TGTGCCAGCAGTGACGCGGGGACCGCCTACGAGCAGTACTTC. This encodes CASSDAGTAYEQYF.

J is TRBJ2-1 and V is TRBV28; the match to TRBD2 covers 7 bases. This CDR3 comprises 14 residues. Germline V lookup: CDR1 MDHEN, CDR2 SYDVKM. V lost 10 bases, J lost 4 bases, and 10 bases stayed unmatched. The CDR3 sequence is CATRRLAVYNEQFF. The CDR3 region has the DNA TGTGCCACCCGGAGGCTAGCGGTTTACAATGAGCAGTTCTTC.

This clone was counted only a few times. This sequence joins TRBV6-1 and TRBJ2-2; a weak D match, TRBD1 (6 bases). Trimming pared 0 bases from V and 5 bases from J, leaving 16 bases between. Germline CDR1 MNHNS, CDR2 SASEGT. This CDR3 spans 17 amino acids. CDR3: CASSEAVQGSRTGELFF. Written as DNA, the CDR3 is TGTGCCAGCAGTGAAGCGGTACAGGGCTCCAGAACCGGGGAGCTGTTTTTT.

The J gene is TRBJ2-1, the V gene TRBV2; a weak D match, TRBD2 (7 bases). The CDR3 runs to 15 residues. V lost 6 bases and J lost 4, with 16 bases in between. From germline, CDR1 is SNHLY and CDR2 FYNNEI. In nucleotides, the CDR3 is TGTGCCAGCAGCCTAGGGGGGGGCCCTTACAATGAGCAGTTCTTC. Residues: CASSLGGGPYNEQFF.

This clone was seen a few times. The chain combines TRBV28 with TRBJ2-7; D assignment may be TRBD1 or TRBD2 (6 bases each). This CDR3 is built from 12 residues. Germline V gene lookup returns CDR1 MDHEN and CDR2 SYDVKM. The V and J ends lost 5 bases and 13 bases respectively, with 18 bases between them. The CDR3 DNA reads as TGTGCCAGCAGTCCACGGGGGCTATTAAATTACTTC. This gives the protein CASSPRGLLNYF.

V and J are TRBV5-1 and TRBJ1-2, with TRBD1 matching over 8 bases. This CDR3 contains 15 residues. The V and J ends lost 2 bases and 8 bases, in that order; junction bases with no gene match: 11. In germline, CDR1 is SGHRS, CDR2 YFSETQ. CDR3 loop: CASSFRTGRPEGYTF. CDR3 bases: TGCGCCAGCAGCTTCAGGACAGGGCGGCCGGAAGGCTACACCTTC.

This chain links TRBV5-1 with TRBJ2-5, with a weak D call TRBD1 (6 bases). The germline V and J ends were trimmed by 2 bases and 4 bases, with 15 bases remaining between them. The CDR3 length is 15 residues. Germline CDR1 reads SGHRS; CDR2 reads YFSETQ. CDR3 protein: CASSFTQGRAETQYF. The CDR3 DNA reads as TGCGCCAGCAGCTTCACTCAGGGGCGGGCAGAGACCCAGTACTTC. The variable domain in full, with the rest retrieved from reference TRBV5-1 and TRBJ2-5, is KAGVTQTPRYLIKTRGQQVTLSCSPISGHRSVSWYQQTPGQGLQFLFEYFSETQRNKGNFPGRFSGRQFSNSRSEMNVSTLELGDSALYLCASSFTQGRAETQYFGPGTRLLVL.

The chain uses TRBV5-1 and TRBJ2-2; 8 nucleotides agree with TRBD1. Germline V gene sequence: CDR1 SGHRS, CDR2 YFSETQ. With V trimmed by 0 bases and J by 1 base, 11 bases remained unmatched. There are 19 residues in the CDR3. CDR3 nucleotide sequence: TGCGCCAGCAGCTTGGCCCCAGGGGGCGGCGGTGGGAACACCGGGGAGCTGTTTTTT. This encodes CASSLAPGGGGGNTGELFF.

CDR3 protein: CASSQQENQPQHF. The CDR3 DNA sequence: TGTGCCAGCTCACAACAGGAGAATCAGCCCCAGCATTTT. This rearrangement joins TRBV18 to TRBJ1-5; the D gene is possibly TRBD1 (5 bases). Germline V gene data show CDR1 as KGHSH and CDR2 as LQKENI. Trimming took off 4 bases at V and 4 bases at J, with 8 bases between the two ends. CDR3 size: 13 residues.

The rearrangement links TRBV2 to TRBJ2-7, with D unresolved. CDR1 and CDR2 (germline): SNHLY, FYNNEI. The CDR3 is 14 amino acids. V lost 6 bases and J lost 3, with 15 bases in between. CDR3 residues: CASSAPDGSYEQYF. The CDR3 DNA sequence: TGTGCCAGCAGCGCCCCGGACGGCAGCTACGAGCAGTACTTC.